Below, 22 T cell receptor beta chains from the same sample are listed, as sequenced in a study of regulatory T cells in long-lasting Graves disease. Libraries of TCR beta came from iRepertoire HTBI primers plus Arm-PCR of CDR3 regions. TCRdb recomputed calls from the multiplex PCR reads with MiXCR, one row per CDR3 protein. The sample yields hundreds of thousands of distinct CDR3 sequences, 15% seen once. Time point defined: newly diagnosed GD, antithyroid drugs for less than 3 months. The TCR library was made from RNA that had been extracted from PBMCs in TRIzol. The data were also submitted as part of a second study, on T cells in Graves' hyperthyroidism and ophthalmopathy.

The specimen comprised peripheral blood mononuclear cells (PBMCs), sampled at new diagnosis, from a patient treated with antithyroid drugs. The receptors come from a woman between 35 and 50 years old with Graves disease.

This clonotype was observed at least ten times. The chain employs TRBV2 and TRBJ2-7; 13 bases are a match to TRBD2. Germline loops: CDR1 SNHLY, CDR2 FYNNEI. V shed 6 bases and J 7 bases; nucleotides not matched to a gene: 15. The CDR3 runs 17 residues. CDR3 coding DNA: TGTGCCAGCAGCCGACTAGCGGGAGGCCCCCCAATCCGGGAGCAGTACTTC. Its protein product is CASSRLAGGPPIREQYF. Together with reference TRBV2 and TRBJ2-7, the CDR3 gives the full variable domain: EPEVTQTPSHQVTQMGQEVILRCVPISNHLYFYWYRQILGQKVEFLVSFYNNEISEKSEIFDDQFSVERPDGSNFTLKIRSTKLEDSAMYFCASSRLAGGPPIREQYFGPGTRLTVT.

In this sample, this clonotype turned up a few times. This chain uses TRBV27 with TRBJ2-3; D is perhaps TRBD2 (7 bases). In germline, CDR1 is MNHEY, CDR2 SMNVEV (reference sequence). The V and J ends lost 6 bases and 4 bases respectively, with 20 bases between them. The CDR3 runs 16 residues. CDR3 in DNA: TGTGCCAGCAGCTCGGGGGCTGGCGGGAGTTCAGATACGCAGTATTTT. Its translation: CASSSGAGGSSDTQYF.

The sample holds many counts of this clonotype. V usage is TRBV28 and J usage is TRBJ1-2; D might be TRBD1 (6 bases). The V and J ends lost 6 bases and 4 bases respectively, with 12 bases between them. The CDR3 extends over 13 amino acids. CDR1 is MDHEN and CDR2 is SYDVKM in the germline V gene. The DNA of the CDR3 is TGTGCCAGCAGCCATAGGACAGTCTATGGCTACACCTTC. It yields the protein CASSHRTVYGYTF.

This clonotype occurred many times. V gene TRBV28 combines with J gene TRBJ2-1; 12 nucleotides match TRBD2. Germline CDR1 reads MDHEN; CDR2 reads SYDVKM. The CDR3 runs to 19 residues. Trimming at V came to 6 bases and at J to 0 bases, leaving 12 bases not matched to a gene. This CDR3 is CASSSPGLAGSSSYNEQFF. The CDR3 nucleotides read TGTGCCAGCAGCTCCCCTGGACTAGCGGGATCGAGCTCCTACAATGAGCAGTTCTTC.

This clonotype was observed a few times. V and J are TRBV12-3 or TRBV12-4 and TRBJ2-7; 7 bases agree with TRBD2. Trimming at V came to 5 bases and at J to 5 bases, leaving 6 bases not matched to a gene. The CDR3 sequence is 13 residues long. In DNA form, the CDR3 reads TGTGCCAGCAGTCCCTACGGGAGGAACGAGCAGTACTTC. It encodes CASSPYGRNEQYF.

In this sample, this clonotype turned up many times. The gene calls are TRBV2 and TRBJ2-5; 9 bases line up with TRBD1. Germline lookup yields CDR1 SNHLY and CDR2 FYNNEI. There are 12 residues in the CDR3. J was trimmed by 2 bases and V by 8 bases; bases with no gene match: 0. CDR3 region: CASGQGQETQYF. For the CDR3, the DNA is TGTGCCAGCGGACAGGGGCAAGAGACCCAGTACTTC.

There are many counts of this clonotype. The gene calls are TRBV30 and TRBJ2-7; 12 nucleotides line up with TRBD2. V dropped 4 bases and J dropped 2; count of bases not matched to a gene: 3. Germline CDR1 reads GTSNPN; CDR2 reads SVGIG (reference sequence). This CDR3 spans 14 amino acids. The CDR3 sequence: CAWNGLAGPYEQYF. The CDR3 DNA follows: TGTGCCTGGAACGGACTAGCGGGACCCTACGAGCAGTACTTC. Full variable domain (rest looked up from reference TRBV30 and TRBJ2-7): SQTIHQWPATLVQPVGSPLSLECTVEGTSNPNLYWYRQAAGRGLQLLFYSVGIGQISSEVPQNLSASRPQDRQFILSSKKLLLSDSGFYLCAWNGLAGPYEQYFGPGTRLTVT.

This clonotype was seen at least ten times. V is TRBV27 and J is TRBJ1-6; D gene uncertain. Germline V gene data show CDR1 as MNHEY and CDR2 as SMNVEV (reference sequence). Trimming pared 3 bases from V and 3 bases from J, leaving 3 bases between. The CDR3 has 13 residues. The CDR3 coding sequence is TGTGCCAGCAGTTTCAGCTATAATTCACCCCTCCACTTT. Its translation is CASSFSYNSPLHF.

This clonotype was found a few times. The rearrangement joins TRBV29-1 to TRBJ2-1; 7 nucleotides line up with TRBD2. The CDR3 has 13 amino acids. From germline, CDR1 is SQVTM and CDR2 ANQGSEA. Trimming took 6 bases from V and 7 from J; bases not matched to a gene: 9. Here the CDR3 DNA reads TGCAGCGTCGGCCCCGCGGGAGATAATGAGCAGTTCTTC. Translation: CSVGPAGDNEQFF.

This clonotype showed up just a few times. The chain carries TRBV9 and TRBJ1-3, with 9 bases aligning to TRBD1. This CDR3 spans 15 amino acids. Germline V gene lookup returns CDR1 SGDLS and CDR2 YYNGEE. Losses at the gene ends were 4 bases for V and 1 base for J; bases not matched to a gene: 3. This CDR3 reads CASSQTGGSGNTIYF. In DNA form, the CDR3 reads TGTGCCAGCAGCCAGACAGGGGGTTCTGGAAACACCATATATTTT.

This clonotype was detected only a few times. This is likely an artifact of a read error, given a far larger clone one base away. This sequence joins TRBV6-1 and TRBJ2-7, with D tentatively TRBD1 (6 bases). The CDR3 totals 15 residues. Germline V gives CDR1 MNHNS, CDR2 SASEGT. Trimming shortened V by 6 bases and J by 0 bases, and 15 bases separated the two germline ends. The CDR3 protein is CASRQGRASSYEQYF. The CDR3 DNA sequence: TGTGCCAGCAGACAGGGCAGGGCCAGCTCCTACGAGCAGTACTTC.

CDR3 residues: CSATIGGIGKQETQYF. Here the CDR3 DNA reads TGCAGTGCTACAATTGGGGGAATCGGGAAACAAGAGACCCAGTACTTC. This chain uses TRBV20-1 with TRBJ2-5, with D perhaps matching TRBD1 or TRBD2 (5 bases each). Trimming cost V 4 bases and J 2 bases, with 20 bases left between them. Germline V gene data show CDR1 as DFQATT and CDR2 as SNEGSKA (reference sequence). CDR3 length: 16 residues.

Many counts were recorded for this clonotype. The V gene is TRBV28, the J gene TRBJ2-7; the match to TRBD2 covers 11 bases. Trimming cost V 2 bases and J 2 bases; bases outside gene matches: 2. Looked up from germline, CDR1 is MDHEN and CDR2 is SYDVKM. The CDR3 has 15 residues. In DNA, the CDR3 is TGTGCCAGCAGTTTACCTAGCGGGAGGACCTACGAGCAGTACTTC. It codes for CASSLPSGRTYEQYF.

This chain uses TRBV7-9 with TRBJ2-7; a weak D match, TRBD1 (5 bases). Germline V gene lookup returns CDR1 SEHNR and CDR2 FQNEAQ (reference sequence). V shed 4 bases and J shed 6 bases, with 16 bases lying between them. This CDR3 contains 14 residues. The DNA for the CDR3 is TGTGCCAGCAGCTCGAACCTCAGGGTTCTCGAGCAGTACTTC. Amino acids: CASSSNLRVLEQYF.

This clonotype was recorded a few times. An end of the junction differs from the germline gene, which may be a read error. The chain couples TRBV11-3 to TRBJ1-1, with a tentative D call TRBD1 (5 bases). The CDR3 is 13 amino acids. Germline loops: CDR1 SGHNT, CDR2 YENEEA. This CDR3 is CAGSLVGDTEAFF. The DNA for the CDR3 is TGTGCCGGCAGCTTAGTAGGGGACACTGAAGCTTTCTTT.

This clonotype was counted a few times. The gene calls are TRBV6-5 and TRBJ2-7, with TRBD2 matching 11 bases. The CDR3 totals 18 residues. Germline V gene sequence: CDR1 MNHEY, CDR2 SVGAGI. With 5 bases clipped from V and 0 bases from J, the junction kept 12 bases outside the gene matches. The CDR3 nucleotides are TGTGCCAGCAGTCACTGGGGACTAGCGGCCTCCCCCTCCTACGAGCAGTACTTC. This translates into CASSHWGLAASPSYEQYF.

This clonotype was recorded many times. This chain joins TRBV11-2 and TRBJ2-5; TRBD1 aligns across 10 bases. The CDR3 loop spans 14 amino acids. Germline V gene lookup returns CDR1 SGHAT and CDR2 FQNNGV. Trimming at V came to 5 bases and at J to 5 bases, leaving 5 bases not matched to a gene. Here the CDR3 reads CASSIGTGVETQYF. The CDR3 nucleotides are TGTGCCAGCAGCATCGGGACAGGGGTGGAGACCCAGTACTTC.

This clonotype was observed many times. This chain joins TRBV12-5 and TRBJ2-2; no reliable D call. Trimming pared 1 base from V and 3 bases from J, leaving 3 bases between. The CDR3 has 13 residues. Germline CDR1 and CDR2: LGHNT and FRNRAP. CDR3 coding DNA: TGTGCTAGTGGTTTGGGGGACACCGGGGAGCTGTTTTTT. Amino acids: CASGLGDTGELFF.

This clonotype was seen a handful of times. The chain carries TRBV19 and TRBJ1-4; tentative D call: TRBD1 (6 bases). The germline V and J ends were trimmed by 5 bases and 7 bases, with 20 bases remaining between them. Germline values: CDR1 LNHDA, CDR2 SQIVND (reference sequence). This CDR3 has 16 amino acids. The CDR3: CASSPTLQGFGEKLFF. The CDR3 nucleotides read TGTGCCAGTAGTCCAACTTTACAGGGCTTTGGTGAAAAACTGTTTTTT.

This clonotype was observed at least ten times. The CDR3 is CASSLAGGNEGWSTEAFF. The CDR3 nucleotides are TGCGCCAGCAGCTTGGCTGGGGGCAATGAGGGCTGGTCCACTGAAGCTTTCTTT. The V and J genes are TRBV5-1 and TRBJ1-1, with TRBD1 as a possible D gene (6 bases). CDR1 and CDR2 (germline): SGHRS, YFSETQ. Trimming stripped 0 bases from V and 4 bases from J, with 22 bases between. The CDR3 totals 18 residues.

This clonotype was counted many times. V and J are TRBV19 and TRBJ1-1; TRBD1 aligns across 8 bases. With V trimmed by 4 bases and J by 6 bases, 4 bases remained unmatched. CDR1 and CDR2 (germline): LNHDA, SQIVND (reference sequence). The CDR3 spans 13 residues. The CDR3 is CASSTGGAAEAFF. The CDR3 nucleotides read TGTGCCAGTAGTACAGGGGGCGCGGCTGAAGCTTTCTTT.

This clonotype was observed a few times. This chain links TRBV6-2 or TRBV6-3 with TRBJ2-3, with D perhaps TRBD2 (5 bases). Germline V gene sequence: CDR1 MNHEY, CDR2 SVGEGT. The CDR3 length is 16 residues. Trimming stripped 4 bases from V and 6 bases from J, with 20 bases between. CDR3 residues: CASSSAGPRELDTQYF. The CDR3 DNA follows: TGTGCCAGCAGTTCGGCGGGCCCCCGTGAGTTGGATACGCAGTATTTT.